The rows below give T cell receptor beta chains drawn from one sample of a study of blood T cell repertoires in COVID-19. Assay: immunoSEQ multiplex PCR; the TCRdb copy retains only in-frame clones and omits some. The sample has roughly 200,000 clones, 86% seen once. Specimen: PBMCs or T cells enriched from blood (not recorded which). The receptors were gathered from a woman aged 45-59 years in a cohort exposed to, infected with or recovered from COVID-19 (not recorded which). Each CDR3 is given with its conserved first and last residue. A D gene is named only where the DNA matches it firmly. Clone size appears in some rows only: once, few, many, or a class for an expanded clone.

D | J | size | V | DNA | CDR3
. | TRBJ1-2 | . | TRBV30 | TGTGCCTGGAGTGTGGGTTCGGGGAGATTCTATGGCTACACCTTC | CAWSVGSGRFYGYTF
TRBD2 | TRBJ2-5 | . | TRBV6-5 | TGTGCCAGCACCAAGCGGGGGTTGGAGACCCAGTACTTC | CASTKRGLETQYF
. | TRBJ1-1 | few | TRBV30 | TGTGCCTGGCGTTCGGGGGGTCGAAGGGAAGCTTTCTTT | CAWRSGGRREAFF
TRBD1 | TRBJ1-6 | once | TRBV5-1 | TGCGCCAGCAGCCCGGGACAGGGGCTCAATTCACCCCTCCACTTT | CASSPGQGLNSPLHF
TRBD1 | TRBJ2-2 | . | TRBV10-1 | TGCGCCAGTCGGCGGGACAGGGGAACCGGGGAGCTGTTTTTT | CASRRDRGTGELFF
TRBD1 | TRBJ1-4 | . | TRBV5-1 | TGCGCCAGCAGCTCGGGGACAGGGGGAAGTGAAAAACTGTTTTTT | CASSSGTGGSEKLFF
TRBD1 | TRBJ1-2 | . | TRBV4-3 | TGCGCCAGCAGACCGAAACAGGGGCCTAACTATGGCTACACCTTC | CASRPKQGPNYGYTF
. | TRBJ1-6 | . | TRBV6-6 | TGTGCCAGCAGTTGGAGGGGCTCCTATAATTCACCCCTCCACTTT | CASSWRGSYNSPLHF
TRBD1 | TRBJ2-4 | . | TRBV19 | TGTGCCAACCAAATCCGGGACAGGAGGGGGTATCTAGCCAAAAACATTCAGTACTTC | CANQIRDRRGYLAKNIQYF
. | TRBJ2-7 | . | TRBV28 | TGTGCCAGCAGTCCTCTTTACGAGCAGTACTTC | CASSPLYEQYF
TRBD2 | TRBJ2-5 | . | TRBV19 | TGTGCGACCCGGGGGGTAACGGAAGAGACCCAGTACTTC | CATRGVTEETQYF
. | TRBJ1-1 | . | TRBV19 | TGTGCCAGTAGTATTGGGAGGGCCACCCGGGGTTACACTGAAGCTTTCTTT | CASSIGRATRGYTEAFF
TRBD1 | TRBJ1-5 | . | TRBV19 | TGTGCCAGTAGAGATACCGGGACAGTCAATAGCAATCAGCCCCAGCATTTT | CASRDTGTVNSNQPQHF
TRBD1 | TRBJ1-4 | . | TRBV2 | TGTGCCAGCAGGAACGGACAGGGCAATGAAAAACTGTTTTTT | CASRNGQGNEKLFF
TRBD2 | TRBJ2-3 | . | TRBV5-4 | TGTGCCAGCAGCCTAGCGGGGGGAGGCACAGATACGCAGTATTTT | CASSLAGGGTDTQYF
TRBD1 | TRBJ1-2 | . | TRBV29-1 | TGCAGCGCCGGGGACAGGGGTTCCTATGGCTACACCTTC | CSAGDRGSYGYTF